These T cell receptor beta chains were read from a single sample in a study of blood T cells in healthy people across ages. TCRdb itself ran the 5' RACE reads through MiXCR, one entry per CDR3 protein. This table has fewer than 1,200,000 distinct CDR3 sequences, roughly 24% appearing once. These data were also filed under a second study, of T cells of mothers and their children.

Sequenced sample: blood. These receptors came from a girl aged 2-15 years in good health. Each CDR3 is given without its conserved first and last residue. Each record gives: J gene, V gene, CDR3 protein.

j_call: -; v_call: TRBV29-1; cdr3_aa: SVGLAGAQETQY
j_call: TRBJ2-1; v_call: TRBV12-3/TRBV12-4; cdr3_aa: ASRRWGESYNEQF
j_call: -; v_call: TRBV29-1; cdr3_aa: SGGQGSSYEQY
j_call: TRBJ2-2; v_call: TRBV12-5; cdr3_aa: ASGSPLDAGELF
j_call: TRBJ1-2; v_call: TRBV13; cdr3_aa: ASSRGTARYT
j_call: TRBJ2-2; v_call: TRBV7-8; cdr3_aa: ASSLTNTGELF
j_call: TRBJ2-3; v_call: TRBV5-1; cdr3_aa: ASRNISTHTQY
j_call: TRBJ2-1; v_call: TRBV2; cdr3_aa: ASRGVSSYNEQF
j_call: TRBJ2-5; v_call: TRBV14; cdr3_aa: ACSQLSAGETQY
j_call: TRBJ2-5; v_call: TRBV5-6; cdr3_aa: ASSAQLAHETQY
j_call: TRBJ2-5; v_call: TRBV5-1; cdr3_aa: ASRMNQETQY
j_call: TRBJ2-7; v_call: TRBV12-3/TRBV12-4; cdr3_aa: ASSPLSPLTYEQY
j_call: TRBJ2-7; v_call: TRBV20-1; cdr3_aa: SAVRPLSYEQY
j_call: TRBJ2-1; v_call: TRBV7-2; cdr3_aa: ASSFAWDSYNEQF
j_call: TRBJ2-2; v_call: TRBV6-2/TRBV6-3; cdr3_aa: ASSLLYLGEGGLNGELF
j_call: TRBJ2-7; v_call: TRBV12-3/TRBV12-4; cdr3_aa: ASSLSWDSPYEQY
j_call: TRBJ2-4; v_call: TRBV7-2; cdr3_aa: ASSLFLAATPPVSNIQY
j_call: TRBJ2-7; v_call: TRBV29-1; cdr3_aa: SVGVSGGTYEQY
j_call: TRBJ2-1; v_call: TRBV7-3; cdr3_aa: ASRDQGDDEQF
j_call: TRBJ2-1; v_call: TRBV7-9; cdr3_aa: ASRPLAGEGFSDEQF
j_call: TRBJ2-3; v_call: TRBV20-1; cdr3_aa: SARDQESGLTGTQY
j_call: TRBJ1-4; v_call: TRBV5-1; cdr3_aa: ASSLRDTSTNEKLF
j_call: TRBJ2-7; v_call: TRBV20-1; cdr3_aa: SAKGQFSYEQY
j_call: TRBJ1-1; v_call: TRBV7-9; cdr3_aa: ASSTGGFEAF
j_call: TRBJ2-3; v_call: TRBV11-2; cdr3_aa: ASSFRGWRTDTQY
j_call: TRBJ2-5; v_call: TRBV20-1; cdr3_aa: SASKSVETQY
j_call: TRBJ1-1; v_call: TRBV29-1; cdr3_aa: SVDGRLNTEAF
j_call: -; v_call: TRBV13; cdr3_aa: ASSQQGMMVNEQF
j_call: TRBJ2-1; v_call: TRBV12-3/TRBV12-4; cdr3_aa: ASSLPPRVGALIYNEQF
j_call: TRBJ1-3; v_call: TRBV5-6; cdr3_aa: ASSQTRAATGNTIY
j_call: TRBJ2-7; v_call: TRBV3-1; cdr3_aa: ASSPPGLHNEQY
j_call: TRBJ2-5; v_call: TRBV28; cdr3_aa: ASSNQVRVWETQY
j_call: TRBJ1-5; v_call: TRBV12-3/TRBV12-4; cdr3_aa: ASSARSGTGGDPQH
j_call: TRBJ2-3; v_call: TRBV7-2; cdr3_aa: ASSLSVERVTDTQY
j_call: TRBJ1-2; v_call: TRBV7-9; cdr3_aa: AGGKVFDYGYT
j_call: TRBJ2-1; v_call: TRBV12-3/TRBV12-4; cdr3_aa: ASSVVVNGQF
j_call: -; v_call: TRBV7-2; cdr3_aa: ASSVGQGNRNEQF
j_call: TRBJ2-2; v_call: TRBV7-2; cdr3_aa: ASSLRLASGELF
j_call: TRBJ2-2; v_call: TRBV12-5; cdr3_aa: TFRVRNTGELF
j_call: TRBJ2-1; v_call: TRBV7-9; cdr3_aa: ASSSHTGRNPSQF
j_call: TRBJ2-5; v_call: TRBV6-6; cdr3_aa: ASSYRAEETQY
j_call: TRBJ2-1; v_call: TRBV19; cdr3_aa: ASSISAGIYNEQF
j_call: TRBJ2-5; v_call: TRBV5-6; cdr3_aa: ASSLEAGRAETQY
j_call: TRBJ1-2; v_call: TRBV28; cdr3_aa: ASSLRGPLTGYT
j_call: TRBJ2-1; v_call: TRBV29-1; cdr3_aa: SATDGRNEQF
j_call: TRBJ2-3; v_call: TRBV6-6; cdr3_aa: ASSPPGEDTQY
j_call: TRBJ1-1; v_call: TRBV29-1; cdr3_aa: SVGPGHVNTEAF
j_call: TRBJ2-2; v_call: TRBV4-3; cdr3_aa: ASSQDIGGGVSGELF
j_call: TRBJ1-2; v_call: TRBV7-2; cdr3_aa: ASNSGTGASSVYGYT
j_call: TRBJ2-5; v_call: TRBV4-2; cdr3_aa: ASSQDGTSGVGTQY
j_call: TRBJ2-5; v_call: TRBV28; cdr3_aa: ASANSGSGD
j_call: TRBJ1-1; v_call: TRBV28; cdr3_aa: ATFIPGPSLTPEAF
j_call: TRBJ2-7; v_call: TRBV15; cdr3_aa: ATSRNDREGYEQY
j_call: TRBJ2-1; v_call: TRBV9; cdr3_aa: ASSVSLGSYNEQF
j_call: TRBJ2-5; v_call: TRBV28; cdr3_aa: ASRPRVWGLETQY
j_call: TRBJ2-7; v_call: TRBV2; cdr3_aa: AGSESWALYEQY
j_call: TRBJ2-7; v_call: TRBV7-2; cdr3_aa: ASSLIGAYEQY
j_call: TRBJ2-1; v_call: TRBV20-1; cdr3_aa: SARGRDRVLGYEQF